Below, 24 T cell receptor beta chains from the same sample are listed, as sequenced in a study of cytomegalovirus exposure and HLA in healthy donors. Here immunoSEQ multiplex PCR was the method, and the copy in TCRdb shows in-frame clones only, minus some. The profile shows about 120,000 clones, more than 70% of them singletons. Sequences were obtained from PBMCs. The receptor set was obtained from a woman aged 25 to 45 in good health and CMV-seronegative.

The chain joins TRBV25-1 to TRBJ2-1; TRBD1 matches 12 bases. With V trimmed by 2 bases and J by 8 bases, 4 bases remained unmatched. Germline CDR1 is MGHDK and CDR2 is SYGVNS. The CDR3 covers 15 residues. The CDR3 DNA reads as TGTGCCAGCAGTGAACTGGGACAGGGGGCTTATGAGCAGTTCTTC. Protein: CASSELGQGAYEQFF.

V and J are TRBV7-2 and TRBJ2-1; TRBD2 might be the D (7 bases). V was shortened by 3 bases and J by 7 bases, with 13 bases between the two germline ends. This CDR3 is built from 14 residues. The germline CDR1 and CDR2 sequences are SGHTA and FQGNSA. CDR3 sequence (DNA): TGTGCCAGCAGCTTCCTGGGGGGGCCAAATGAGCAGTTCTTC. This encodes CASSFLGGPNEQFF.

V gene TRBV9 combines with J gene TRBJ1-4, with D maybe TRBD1 (5 bases). Trimming cost V 2 bases and J 0 bases, with 11 bases left between them. This CDR3 is built from 16 residues. CDR1 is SGDLS and CDR2 is YYNGEE in the germline V gene. The CDR3 DNA reads TGTGCCAGCAGCGTTTTCGACAGCCCAACTAATGAAAAACTGTTTTTT. It is translated as CASSVFDSPTNEKLFF.

The chain carries TRBV5-1 and TRBJ2-1; possible D gene TRBD1, 6 bases. V was cut by 0 bases and J by 6 bases, with 13 bases left in between. The CDR3 has 15 amino acids. CDR1 and CDR2 from the germline V gene are SGHRS and YFSETQ. The CDR3 nucleotides read TGCGCCAGCAGCTTGGCCTTGGGGGCAGCCAATGAGCAGTTCTTC. This codes for CASSLALGAANEQFF.

The chain recombines TRBV2 with TRBJ1-4, with D tentatively TRBD1 (5 bases). V lost 6 bases to trimming and J lost 7 bases, with 9 bases between them. This CDR3 spans 12 amino acids. Germline CDR1 and CDR2: SNHLY and FYNNEI. CDR3 coding DNA: TGTGCCAGCAGCGGGACTCCTGAAAAACTGTTTTTT. Translating gives CASSGTPEKLFF.

With regard to this clone: Its ends do not fully match the called genes, so a read error is possible. This chain links TRBV7-7 with TRBJ2-2; 13 nucleotides match TRBD2. The CDR3 length is 17 residues. Germline lookup yields CDR1 SSHAT and CDR2 FNYEAQ (reference sequence). This chain's CDR3 is CASSPTSGGAWTGELFF. Written as DNA, the CDR3 is TGTGCTAGCAGCCCCACTAGCGGGGGGGCCTGGACCGGGGAGCTGTTTTTT.

The V gene is TRBV29-1, the J gene TRBJ2-7, with 12 bases identical to TRBD2. The CDR3 extends over 15 amino acids. V shed 6 bases and J 5 bases; nucleotides not matched to a gene: 11. Germline V gives CDR1 SQVTM, CDR2 ANQGSEA. The CDR3 DNA reads TGCAGCGTAGCCGTTGGACTAGCGGGGAGAGACGAGCAGTACTTC. Protein sequence: CSVAVGLAGRDEQYF.

The chain uses TRBV19 and TRBJ2-5; a weak D match, TRBD1 (6 bases). Trimming removed 5 bases from V and 2 bases from J, with 12 bases in between. The CDR3 is 14 amino acids. CDR1 LNHDA and CDR2 SQIVND come from the germline V gene (reference sequence). CDR3 sequence: CASSAAGEQETQYF. In DNA form, the CDR3 reads TGTGCCAGTAGTGCGGCAGGGGAACAAGAGACCCAGTACTTC. The variable domain in full, with the rest retrieved from reference TRBV19 and TRBJ2-5, is DGGITQSPKYLFRKEGQNVTLSCEQNLNHDAMYWYRQDPGQGLRLIYYSQIVNDFQKGDIAEGYSVSREKKESFPLTVTSAQKNPTAFYLCASSAAGEQETQYFGPGTRLLVL.

The J gene is TRBJ1-3, the V gene TRBV10-1; D gene ambiguous. V was pared by 3 bases and J by 2 bases, with 8 bases between. This CDR3 is 14 amino acids long. Looked up from germline, CDR1 is WNHNN and CDR2 is SYGVQD (reference sequence). The CDR3: CASSDRSAGNTIYF. CDR3 sequence (DNA): TGCGCCAGCAGTGACCGTTCTGCTGGAAACACCATATATTTT.

The CDR3 bases are TGTGCCAGCAGTGAAGGGGTGGGACTTAGCACAGATACGCAGTATTTT. Translating gives CASSEGVGLSTDTQYF. The chain couples TRBV6-1 to TRBJ2-3; D perhaps matches TRBD2 (6 bases). The CDR3 is 16 amino acids. Looked up from germline, CDR1 is MNHNS and CDR2 is SASEGT. V lost 1 base, J lost 0 bases, and 11 bases lay in between.

This chain joins TRBV19 and TRBJ2-1; D is possibly TRBD1 (6 bases). Trimming removed 9 bases at V and 8 bases at J, with 11 bases between. CDR1 is LNHDA and CDR2 is SQIVND in the germline V gene (reference sequence). The CDR3 runs 11 residues. In nucleotides, the CDR3 is TGTGCCAGCCTGAGGGGGTATGAGCAGTTCTTC. Residues: CASLRGYEQFF.

The rearrangement links TRBV19 to TRBJ1-5; 8 nucleotides line up with TRBD1. Trimming cost V 8 bases and J 0 bases; bases outside gene matches: 3. The CDR3 loop spans 14 amino acids. Germline lookup yields CDR1 LNHDA and CDR2 SQIVND (reference sequence). Here the CDR3 reads CASGQGDSNQPQHF. CDR3 nucleotides: TGTGCCAGTGGACAGGGCGATAGCAATCAGCCCCAGCATTTT.

The V gene is TRBV9, the J gene TRBJ1-2, with no clear D. CDR3 length: 15 amino acids. Germline V gene sequence: CDR1 SGDLS, CDR2 YYNGEE. V lost 3 bases to trimming and J lost 1 base, with 13 bases between them. CDR3 residues: CASSGGGGYNYGYTF. The CDR3 nucleotides read TGTGCCAGCAGCGGAGGAGGCGGTTATAACTATGGCTACACCTTC. Supplemented by reference TRBV9 and TRBJ1-2, the full variable domain reads DSGVTQTPKHLITATGQRVTLRCSPRSGDLSVYWYQQSLDQGLQFLIQYYNGEERAKGNILERFSAQQFPDLHSELNLSSLELGDSALYFCASSGGGGYNYGYTFGSGTRLTVV.

The CDR3 region is CASSFRDSLNTEAFF. CDR3 DNA sequence: TGTGCCAGCAGCTTCCGGGACAGTTTGAACACTGAAGCTTTCTTT. This chain links TRBV7-8 with TRBJ1-1; 7 nucleotides align to TRBD1. Germline CDR1 SGHVS, CDR2 FQNEAQ. This CDR3 region has 15 residues. V lost 3 bases and J lost 0; bases outside the gene matches: 4.

This clone was observed a handful of times. This chain connects TRBV2 to TRBJ2-5; 8 nucleotides align to TRBD1. V trimming: 4 bases; J trimming: 4 bases; junction bases outside the gene matches: 8. The CDR3 spans 15 residues. CDR1 is SNHLY, CDR2 FYNNEI, per germline. The CDR3 loop reads CASSVGQGSVETQYF. DNA for the CDR3: TGTGCCAGCAGTGTTGGACAGGGTAGTGTAGAGACCCAGTACTTC.

This clone was counted once. The genes are TRBV5-8 and TRBJ2-6; 7 bases agree with TRBD1. Germline V CDR1 and CDR2: SGHTS, YDEGEE. This CDR3 has 16 residues. The V gene end was trimmed by 4 bases and the J gene end by 3 bases; junction bases not matched to a gene: 7. CDR3 nucleotide sequence: TGTGCCAGCAGCCTCGACAGGGCGGGTGGGGCCAACGTCCTGACTTTC. Amino acids: CASSLDRAGGANVLTF. Supplemented by reference TRBV5-8 and TRBJ2-6, the full variable domain reads EAGVTQSPTHLIKTRGQQATLRCSPISGHTSVYWYQQALGLGLQFLLWYDEGEERNRGNFPPRFSGRQFPNYSSELNVNALELEDSALYLCASSLDRAGGANVLTFGAGSRLTVL.

The V gene is TRBV27, the J gene TRBJ2-2; 8 positions agree with TRBD1. With V trimmed by 5 bases and J by 0 bases, 8 bases remained unmatched. This CDR3 has 17 residues. Germline CDR1 MNHEY, CDR2 SMNVEV (reference sequence). The CDR3 loop is CASSHPGQEPNTGELFF. For the CDR3, the DNA is TGTGCCAGCAGTCATCCGGGACAGGAGCCGAACACCGGGGAGCTGTTTTTT.

The sample holds one count of this clone. This chain links TRBV9 with TRBJ1-2; 9 bases line up with TRBD1. Germline V gives CDR1 SGDLS, CDR2 YYNGEE. The CDR3 loop spans 15 amino acids. Unmatched junction bases numbered 6, after V lost 4 bases and J lost 2 bases. The CDR3 coding sequence is TGTGCCAGCAGCCCACGCGGGACAGGGAACTATGGCTACACCTTC. Translating it yields CASSPRGTGNYGYTF.

This clone was detected only once. V is TRBV7-2 and J is TRBJ2-7, with 8 bases identical to TRBD1. The CDR3 totals 12 residues. With V trimmed by 3 bases and J by 7 bases, 2 bases remained unmatched. The V gene's germline CDR1 is SGHTA and CDR2 FQGNSA. The CDR3 protein is CASSFDRGEQYF. CDR3 bases: TGTGCCAGCAGCTTCGACAGGGGTGAGCAGTACTTC.

This chain joins TRBV7-2 and TRBJ2-7, with TRBD1 as a possible D gene (5 bases). Trimming cost V 5 bases and J 3 bases, with 14 bases left between them. The CDR3 is made up of 14 amino acids. Germline V lookup: CDR1 SGHTA, CDR2 FQGNSA. The CDR3 protein is CASSKNLQVYEQYF. The CDR3, as DNA: TGTGCCAGCAGCAAAAACCTACAGGTCTACGAGCAGTACTTC.

The chain joins TRBV10-3 to TRBJ2-6; D perhaps matches TRBD1 (5 bases). This CDR3 region has 15 residues. CDR1 ENHRY and CDR2 SYGVKD come from the germline V gene. V was cut by 3 bases and J by 4 bases, with 10 bases left in between. The CDR3 DNA reads TGTGCCATCAGTGAACTGGGGCAAGGGGCCAACGTCCTGACTTTC. Its protein product is CAISELGQGANVLTF.

The gene calls are TRBV5-1 and TRBJ1-6, with TRBD1 matching 8 bases. The V and J ends lost 4 bases and 7 bases, in that order; junction bases with no gene match: 4. Looked up from germline, CDR1 is SGHRS and CDR2 is YFSETQ. CDR3 length: 14 residues. The CDR3 loop reads CASSQGATNSPLHF. As DNA, the CDR3 is TGCGCCAGCAGCCAGGGGGCAACGAATTCACCCCTCCACTTT.

This rearrangement joins TRBV19 to TRBJ1-3; D is possibly TRBD1 (5 bases). The CDR3 contains 17 residues. The V gene's germline CDR1 is LNHDA and CDR2 SQIVND (reference sequence). Trimming removed 3 bases at V and 4 bases at J, with 19 bases between. CDR3 sequence (DNA): TGTGCCAGTAGTATCGGGGAAGCGGCCCGGGGGGGAAACACCATATATTTT. Encoded protein: CASSIGEAARGGNTIYF.

This clone appeared a single time. The gene calls are TRBV5-4 and TRBJ2-5, with D perhaps matching TRBD1 (6 bases). Between the trimmed V and J ends, which lost 2 bases and 4 bases, there was a span of 15 bases. Germline CDR1 SGHNT, CDR2 YYREEE (reference sequence). The CDR3 runs to 15 residues. The CDR3: CASSLNRQAGETQYF. CDR3 nucleotides: TGTGCCAGCAGCTTAAACCGACAGGCGGGAGAGACCCAGTACTTC.